One T cell receptor beta chain is described in this entry. This sample is part of a study of Ad26.COV2.S vaccination and SARS-CoV-2 variants. The overall study: Dosing was one shot or two shots 56 days apart.

The CDR3 totals 13 residues. Per germline, CDR1 SNHLY and CDR2 FYNNEI. Trimming cost V 6 bases and J 5 bases, with 12 bases left between them. Treatment reported: approximately 18 received Ad26.COV2.S at low or high dose, single or two shots; a few received placebo; per-sample allocation not given. Material that was analyzed had been drawn on day 63 after the first vaccine or placebo injection. Whoever gave the sample was an adult aged 18-55 years in Boston. Immunization relied on an Ad26 vector, which expressed Wuhan-strain SARS-CoV-2 spike. Profiling relied on immunoSEQ multiplex PCR, and the TCRdb table lists in-frame clones only, not all of them. The repertoire consists of about 680,000 clones, with around 89% occurring once and the leading ten covering about 1.5%.

This TCR was recovered from a person aged 18-60 years who received the Ad26.COV2.S COVID-19 vaccine or a placebo. The rearrangement joins TRBV2 to TRBJ2-3; possibly TRBD1 or TRBD2 for D (5 bases each). Sequencing used peripheral blood, obtained in a trial of Ad26.COV2.S vaccine versus placebo. The CDR3 loop reads CASRLGGRDTQYF. The CDR3 DNA reads TGTGCCAGCAGACTTGGGGGACGAGATACGCAGTATTTT.